By sample share, the clone carrying this T cell receptor (beta chain) is medium-sized. Its cognate antigen is unknown. The data originate from a study of T-cell reconstitution after alpha-beta-depleted transplantation in children. V shed 4 bases and J shed 5 bases, with 15 bases lying between them. This CDR3 spans 14 amino acids. Germline-derived CDR1 and CDR2 are SGHKS and YYEKEE (reference sequence). Study-wide results and caveats: Counts and diversity of T cells one year after transplant came mostly from newly produced T cells.

Unique molecular identifiers featured in how the TCRbeta library was prepared. TCRdb reanalysed the PCR reads using MiXCR and keeps one entry per CDR3 protein. The table shows 200,000 to 250,000 distinct CDR3 sequences, with about 11% occurring only once. Sequencing was performed on PBMCs, taken before TCRalphabeta/CD19-depleted stem cell transplant. The rearrangement joins TRBV5-5 to TRBJ2-5; perhaps TRBD2 as D (6 bases). This receptor was obtained from a child less than two years old with acute myeloid leukemia, due to receive a stem cell transplant. The CDR3 is CASSRRGGEETQYF. The CDR3 DNA reads TGTGCCAGCAGCCGTCGGGGAGGAGAGGAGACCCAGTACTTC.